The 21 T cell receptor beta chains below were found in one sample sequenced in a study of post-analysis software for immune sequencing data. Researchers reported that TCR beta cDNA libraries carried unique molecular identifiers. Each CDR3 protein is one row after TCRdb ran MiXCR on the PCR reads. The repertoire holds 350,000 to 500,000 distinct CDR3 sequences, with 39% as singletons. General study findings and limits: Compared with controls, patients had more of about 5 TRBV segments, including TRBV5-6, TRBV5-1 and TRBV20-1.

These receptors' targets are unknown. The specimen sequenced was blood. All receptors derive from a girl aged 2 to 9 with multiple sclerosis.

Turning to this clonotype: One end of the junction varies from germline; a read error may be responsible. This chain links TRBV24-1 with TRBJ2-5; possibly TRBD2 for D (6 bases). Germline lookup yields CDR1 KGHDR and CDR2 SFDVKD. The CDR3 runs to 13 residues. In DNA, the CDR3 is TGTGCTACCAGTGATTTCACGGGGGTACCGCGGTACTTC. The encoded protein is CATSDFTGVPRYF.

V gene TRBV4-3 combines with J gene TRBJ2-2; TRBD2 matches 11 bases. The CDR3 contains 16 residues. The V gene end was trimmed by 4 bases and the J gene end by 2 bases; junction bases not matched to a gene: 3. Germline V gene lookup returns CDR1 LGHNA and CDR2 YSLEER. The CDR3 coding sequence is TGCGCCAGCAGCCGCACTAGCGGGGGAAACACCGGGGAGCTGTTTTTT. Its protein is CASSRTSGGNTGELFF.

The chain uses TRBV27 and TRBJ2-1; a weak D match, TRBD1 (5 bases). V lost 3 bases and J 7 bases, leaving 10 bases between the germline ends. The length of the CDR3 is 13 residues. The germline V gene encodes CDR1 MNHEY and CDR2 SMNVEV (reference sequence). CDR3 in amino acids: CASSFTGLNEQFF. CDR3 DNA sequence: TGTGCCAGCAGTTTTACAGGCCTAAATGAGCAGTTCTTC.

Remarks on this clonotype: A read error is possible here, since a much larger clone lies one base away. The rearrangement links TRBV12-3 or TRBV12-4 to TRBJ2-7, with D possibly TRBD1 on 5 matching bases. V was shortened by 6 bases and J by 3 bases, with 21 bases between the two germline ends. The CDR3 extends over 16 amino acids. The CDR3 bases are TGTGCCAGCAGCCCCACACCAGCGACAGCCGTCTACGAGCAGTACTTC. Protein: CASSPTPATAVYEQYF.

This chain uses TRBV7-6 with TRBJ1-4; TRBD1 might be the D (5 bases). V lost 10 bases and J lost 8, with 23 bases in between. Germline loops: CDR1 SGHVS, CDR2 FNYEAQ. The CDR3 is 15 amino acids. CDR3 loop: CATSPGRSLGEKLFF. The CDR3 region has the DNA TGTGCCACCTCTCCAGGGAGAAGCTTAGGCGAAAAACTGTTTTTT.

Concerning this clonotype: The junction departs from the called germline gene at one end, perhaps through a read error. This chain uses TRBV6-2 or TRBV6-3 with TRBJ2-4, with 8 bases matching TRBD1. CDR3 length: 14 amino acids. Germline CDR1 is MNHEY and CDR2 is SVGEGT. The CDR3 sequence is CVSRPPGQGHIQYF. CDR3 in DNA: TGTGTCAGCAGGCCCCCCGGACAGGGTCACATTCAGTACTTC.

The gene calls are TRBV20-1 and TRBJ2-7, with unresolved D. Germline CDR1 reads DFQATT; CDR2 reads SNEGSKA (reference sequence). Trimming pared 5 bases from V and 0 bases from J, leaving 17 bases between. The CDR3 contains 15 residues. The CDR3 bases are TGCAGTGCTCAAGATCGATTCCTTTTCTCCTACGAGCAGTACTTC. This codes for CSAQDRFLFSYEQYF.

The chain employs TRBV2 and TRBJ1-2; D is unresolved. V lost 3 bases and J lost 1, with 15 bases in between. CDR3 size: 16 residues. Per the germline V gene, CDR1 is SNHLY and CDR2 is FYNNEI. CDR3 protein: CASSDPPQELNYGYTF. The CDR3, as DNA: TGTGCCAGCAGTGATCCGCCGCAGGAGCTTAACTATGGCTACACCTTC.

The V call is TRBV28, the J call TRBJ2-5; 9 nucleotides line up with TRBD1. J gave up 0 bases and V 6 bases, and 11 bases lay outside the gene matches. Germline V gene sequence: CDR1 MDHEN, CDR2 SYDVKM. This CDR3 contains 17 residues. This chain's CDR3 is CASSPLDRGVHQETQYF. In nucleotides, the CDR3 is TGTGCCAGCAGCCCTCTGGACAGGGGCGTCCACCAAGAGACCCAGTACTTC.

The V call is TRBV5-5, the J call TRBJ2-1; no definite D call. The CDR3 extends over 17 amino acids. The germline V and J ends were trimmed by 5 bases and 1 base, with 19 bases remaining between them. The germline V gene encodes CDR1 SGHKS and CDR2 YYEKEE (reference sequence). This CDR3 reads CASRNRLGQSSYNEQFF. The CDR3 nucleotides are TGTGCCAGCAGAAACCGCCTCGGGCAGAGTTCCTACAATGAGCAGTTCTTC.

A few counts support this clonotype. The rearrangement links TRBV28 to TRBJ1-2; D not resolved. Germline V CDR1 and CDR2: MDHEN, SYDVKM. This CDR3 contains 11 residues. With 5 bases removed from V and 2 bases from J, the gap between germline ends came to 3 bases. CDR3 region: CASSKNYGYTF. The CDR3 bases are TGTGCCAGCAGTAAAAACTATGGCTACACCTTC.

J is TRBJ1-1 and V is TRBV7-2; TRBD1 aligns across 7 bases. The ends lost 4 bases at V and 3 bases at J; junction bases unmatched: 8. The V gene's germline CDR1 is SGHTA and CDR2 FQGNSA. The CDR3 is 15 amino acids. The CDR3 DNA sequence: TGTGCCAGCAGCTATTTTATCAGGGGGTACACTGAAGCTTTCTTT. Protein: CASSYFIRGYTEAFF. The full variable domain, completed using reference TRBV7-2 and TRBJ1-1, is GAGVSQSPSNKVTEKGKDVELRCDPISGHTALYWYRQSLGQGLEFLIYFQGNSAPDKSGLPSDRFSAERTGGSVSTLTIQRTQQEDSAVYLCASSYFIRGYTEAFFGQGTRLTVV.

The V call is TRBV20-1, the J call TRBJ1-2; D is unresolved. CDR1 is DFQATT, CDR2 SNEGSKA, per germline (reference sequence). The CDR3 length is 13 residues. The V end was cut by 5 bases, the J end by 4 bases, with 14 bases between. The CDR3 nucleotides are TGCAGTGCTGCGGGTAAGAGAACCTATGGCTACACCTTC. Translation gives CSAAGKRTYGYTF.

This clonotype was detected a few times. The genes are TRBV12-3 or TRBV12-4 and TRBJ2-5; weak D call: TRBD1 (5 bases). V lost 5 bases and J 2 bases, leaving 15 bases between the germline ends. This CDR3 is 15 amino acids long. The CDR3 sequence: CASSQDRIAQETQYF. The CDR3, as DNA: TGTGCCAGCAGTCAAGACAGAATCGCGCAAGAGACCCAGTACTTC.

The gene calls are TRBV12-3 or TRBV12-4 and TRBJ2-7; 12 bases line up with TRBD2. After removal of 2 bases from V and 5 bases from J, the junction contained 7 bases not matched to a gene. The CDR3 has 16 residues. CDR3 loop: CASSLRLAGDFDEQYF. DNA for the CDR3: TGTGCCAGCAGTTTAAGACTAGCGGGAGATTTCGACGAGCAGTACTTC.

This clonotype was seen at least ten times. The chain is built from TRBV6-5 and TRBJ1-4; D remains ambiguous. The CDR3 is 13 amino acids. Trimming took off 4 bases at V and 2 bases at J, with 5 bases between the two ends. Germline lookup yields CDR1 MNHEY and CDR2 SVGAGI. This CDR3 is CASSSSTNEKLFF. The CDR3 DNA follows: TGTGCCAGCAGTTCTTCCACTAATGAAAAACTGTTTTTT.

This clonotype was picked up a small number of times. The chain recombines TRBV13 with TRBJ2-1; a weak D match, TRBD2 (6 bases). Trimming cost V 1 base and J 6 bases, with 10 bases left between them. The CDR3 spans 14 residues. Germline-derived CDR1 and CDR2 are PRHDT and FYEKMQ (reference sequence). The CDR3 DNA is TGTGCCAGCAGCTTAGTTATCGGGAGCAATGAGCAGTTCTTC. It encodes CASSLVIGSNEQFF.

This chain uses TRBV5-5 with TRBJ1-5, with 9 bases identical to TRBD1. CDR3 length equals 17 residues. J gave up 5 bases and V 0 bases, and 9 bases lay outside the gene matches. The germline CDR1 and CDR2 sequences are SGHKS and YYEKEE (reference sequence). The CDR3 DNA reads TGTGCCAGCAGCTTGGCCCCACAGGGGGCCTTAGATCAGCCCCAGCATTTT. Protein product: CASSLAPQGALDQPQHF.

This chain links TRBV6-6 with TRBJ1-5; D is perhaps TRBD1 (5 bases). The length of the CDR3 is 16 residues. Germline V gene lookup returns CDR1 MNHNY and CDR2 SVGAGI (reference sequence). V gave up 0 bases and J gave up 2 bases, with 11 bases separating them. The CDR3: CASSYSGEVGNQPQHF. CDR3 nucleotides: TGTGCCAGCAGTTACTCAGGGGAGGTAGGCAATCAGCCCCAGCATTTT.

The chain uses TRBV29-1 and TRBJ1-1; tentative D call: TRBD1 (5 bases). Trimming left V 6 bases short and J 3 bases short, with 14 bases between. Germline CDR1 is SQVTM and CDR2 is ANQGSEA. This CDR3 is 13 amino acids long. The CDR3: CSVSTAGYTEAFF. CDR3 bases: TGCAGCGTCTCGACAGCTGGGTACACTGAAGCTTTCTTT.

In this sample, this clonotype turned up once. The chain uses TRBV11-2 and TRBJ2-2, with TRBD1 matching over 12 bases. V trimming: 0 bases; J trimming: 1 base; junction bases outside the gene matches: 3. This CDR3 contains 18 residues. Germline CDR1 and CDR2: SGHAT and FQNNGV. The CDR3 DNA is TGTGCCAGCAGCTTAGAGGGGACAGGGGGCCAGAACACCGGGGAGCTGTTTTTT. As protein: CASSLEGTGGQNTGELFF.